Detailed here is one T cell receptor (beta chain). Its matching antigen is unknown. Germline CDR1 is SGHTA and CDR2 is FQGNSA. The CDR3 extends over 15 amino acids. V shed 5 bases and J shed 0 bases, with 14 bases lying between them. The sample belongs to a study of T cell responses to AZD1222 COVID-19 vaccine. Notes on the study in general: In the spike-specific TCR repertoire, nearly half reportedly target unmutated variant regions. Most donors were white British, females outnumbered males, and clonal diversity was possibly underestimated.

Sequencing used immunoSEQ multiplex PCR; TCRdb keeps in-frame clones, though not all of them. The data contain more than 80,000 clones, less than 95% of them singletons. This chain links TRBV7-2 with TRBJ2-7; D call uncertain. This clonotype was sampled from an adult who received the AZD1222 COVID-19 vaccine. Sequences were derived from peripheral blood, sampled 28 days after the second AZD1222 dose. The CDR3 spells CASSPTTASSYEQYF. DNA of the CDR3: TGTGCCAGCAGCCCAACAACTGCAAGCTCCTACGAGCAGTACTTC.